The 3 T cell receptor beta chains presented below share a single source sample, sequenced in a study of T-cell memory formation after mild COVID-19 (dated by TCRdb to the early 2020s). The library relied on 5' RACE. The run used an Illumina NovaSeq 6000. Through fastp at Q25 and MiXCR, TCRdb rebuilt clones from the public reads, retaining in-frame beta chains. CDR3 protein sequences are deduplicated, and each keeps its most common genes and DNA. Across this sample there are about 81,000 distinct CDR3 sequences, with around 27% seen only once. The ten most abundant clones make up less than 55% of the sample. Sequenced: PBMCs or a T cell subset sorted from them (not recorded which). Source of these receptors: a man aged 18 to 29 who had mild COVID-19 (a few samples of this study predate the infection). The sample titles of this study are shuffled in the database, so cell type and time point are left out; the donor was told from shared clones.

This rearrangement joins TRBV7-2 to TRBJ1-1, with 11 bases matching TRBD1. The ends lost 3 bases at V and 5 bases at J; junction bases unmatched: 5. The germline V gene encodes CDR1 SGHTA and CDR2 FQGNSA. This CDR3 is 15 amino acids long. CDR3 sequence: CASSFSGTGGTEAFF. CDR3 coding DNA: TGTGCCAGCAGCTTCTCCGGGACAGGGGGAACTGAAGCTTTCTTT.

The CDR3 DNA follows: TGTGCCAGCAGCTTTAGACAGACCTACACTGAAGCTTTCTTT. Amino acid sequence: CASSFRQTYTEAFF. This rearrangement joins TRBV7-8 to TRBJ1-1, with D maybe TRBD1 (5 bases). This CDR3 is built from 14 residues. CDR1 and CDR2 (germline): SGHVS, FQNEAQ. With 3 bases removed from V and 3 bases from J, the gap between germline ends came to 11 bases.

The J gene is TRBJ2-7, the V gene TRBV7-9; possible D gene TRBD2, 6 bases. The V gene lost 5 bases and the J gene lost 1 base, with 21 bases spanning the gap. The CDR3 consists of 17 residues. Germline lookup yields CDR1 SEHNR and CDR2 FQNEAQ (reference sequence). CDR3 sequence reads: CASSHEWGGDPSYEQYF. The DNA of the CDR3 is TGTGCCAGCAGCCATGAGTGGGGCGGGGACCCATCCTACGAGCAGTACTTC. Together with reference TRBV7-9 and TRBJ2-7, the CDR3 gives the full variable domain: DTGVSQNPRHKITKRGQNVTFRCDPISEHNRLYWYRQTLGQGPEFLTYFQNEAQLEKSRLLSDRFSAERPKGSFSTLEIQRTEQGDSAMYLCASSHEWGGDPSYEQYFGPGTRLTVT.